The 27 T cell receptor beta chains below come from one sample, sequenced in a study of control samples from healthy donors and cancer patients (dated by TCRdb to about 2020). Library method: the immunoSEQ multiplex PCR assay. TCRdb retrieved this table from immuneACCESS and kept in-frame rearrangements only. Not all clones are present; in checked studies, unresolved V genes account for under half, and no reason is known for the remainder. For this sample there are about 92,000 clones; roughly four fifths appear just once. The ten most abundant clones make up over 7.5% of the sample. Sequencing input: blood. Every receptor here comes from a woman in her fifties or sixties in good health.

The V call is TRBV18, the J call TRBJ2-3, with TRBD1 matching over 7 bases. The CDR3 runs to 17 residues. Germline values: CDR1 KGHSH, CDR2 LQKENI. J lost 4 bases, V lost 2 bases, and 12 bases had no gene match. CDR3 region: CASSPAPPTGNADTQYF. As DNA, the CDR3 is TGTGCCAGCTCACCAGCCCCCCCGACAGGGAACGCAGATACGCAGTATTTT.

This clone appeared once. The gene calls are TRBV6-5 and TRBJ2-7; tentatively, D is TRBD1 (5 bases). Trimming shortened V by 2 bases and J by 5 bases, and 16 bases separated the two germline ends. Germline CDR1 MNHEY, CDR2 SVGAGI. The CDR3 covers 15 residues. In DNA, the CDR3 is TGTGCCAGCAGTTACATGTTGGCGACAGTTGACGAGCAGTACTTC. This encodes CASSYMLATVDEQYF.

The gene calls are TRBV4-1 and TRBJ2-2; the D gene is possibly TRBD1 (5 bases). Trimming shortened V by 1 base and J by 1 base, and 13 bases separated the two germline ends. Germline V gene sequence: CDR1 MGHRA, CDR2 YSYEKL. This CDR3 contains 17 residues. CDR3: CASSQGGLIQNTGELFF. The CDR3 DNA follows: TGCGCCAGCAGCCAAGGGGGCCTAATTCAGAACACCGGGGAGCTGTTTTTT.

This clone has a single count. The chain is built from TRBV6-5 and TRBJ2-3; TRBD2 matches at 7 bases. Trimming at V came to 0 bases and at J to 2 bases, leaving 5 bases not matched to a gene. The CDR3 loop spans 16 amino acids. The V gene's germline CDR1 is MNHEY and CDR2 SVGAGI. This CDR3 is CASSYSPGLFTDTQYF. The CDR3 bases are TGTGCCAGCAGTTACTCACCGGGACTATTCACAGATACGCAGTATTTT.

V is TRBV5-1 and J is TRBJ1-6; D is perhaps TRBD1 (5 bases). Trimming took 0 bases from V and 7 from J, leaving 14 bases between them. This CDR3 is 16 amino acids long. Per the germline V gene, CDR1 is SGHRS and CDR2 is YFSETQ. Here the CDR3 reads CASSLGGVGPNSPLHF. CDR3 nucleotides: TGCGCCAGCAGCTTGGGGGGAGTGGGGCCAAATTCACCCCTCCACTTT.

The gene calls are TRBV27 and TRBJ2-7; 11 nucleotides line up with TRBD2. The CDR3 runs 15 residues. From germline, CDR1 is MNHEY and CDR2 SMNVEV (reference sequence). The trim removed 6 bases at V and 4 bases at J, leaving 8 bases unmatched. The CDR3 is CASRKTSGSFYEQYF. CDR3 nucleotides: TGTGCCAGCAGAAAAACTAGCGGGAGTTTTTACGAGCAGTACTTC.

The chain employs TRBV28 and TRBJ1-6; no firm D call. Trimming took 3 bases from V and 5 from J, leaving 8 bases between them. The length of the CDR3 is 14 residues. In germline, CDR1 is MDHEN, CDR2 SYDVKM. DNA for the CDR3: TGTGCCAGCAGTTTGGGCGGAAATAATTCACCCCTCCACTTT. Its protein is CASSLGGNNSPLHF.

The chain uses TRBV9 and TRBJ2-1; TRBD2 is a possible D gene (7 bases). Germline loops: CDR1 SGDLS, CDR2 YYNGEE. The CDR3 is 16 amino acids. Between the trimmed V and J ends, which lost 6 bases and 7 bases, there was a span of 23 bases. In DNA form, the CDR3 reads TGTGCCAGCAACCGAGGGGGGGCCACTAGCATAAATGAGCAGTTCTTC. As protein: CASNRGGATSINEQFF.

This clone was seen more than once but under ten times. The chain employs TRBV7-2 and TRBJ1-5; D not resolved. The CDR3 is 13 amino acids. Trimming stripped 1 base from V and 6 bases from J, with 7 bases between. Per the germline V gene, CDR1 is SGHTA and CDR2 is FQGNSA. The CDR3 nucleotides are TGTGCCAGCAGCTTAGTGTCCCTTCAGCCCCAGCATTTT. This translates into CASSLVSLQPQHF.

This rearrangement joins TRBV7-8 to TRBJ2-2, with a possible D match to TRBD1 (6 bases). From germline, CDR1 is SGHVS and CDR2 FQNEAQ. With 4 bases removed from V and 0 bases from J, the gap between germline ends came to 12 bases. The CDR3 has 16 residues. The CDR3: CASSSGNRANTGELFF. The CDR3, as DNA: TGTGCCAGCAGCTCCGGGAACAGGGCGAACACCGGGGAGCTGTTTTTT.

The V gene is TRBV3-1 (or the pseudogene TRBV3-2), the J gene TRBJ1-2; 10 nucleotides agree with TRBD1. This CDR3 region has 13 residues. With V trimmed by 4 bases and J by 8 bases, 4 bases remained unmatched. CDR1 LGHDT and CDR2 YNNKEL come from the germline V gene (reference sequence). CDR3 DNA sequence: TGTGCCAGCAGCCCGGGACAGGGGTCGGGCTACACCTTC. It yields the protein CASSPGQGSGYTF.

The J gene is TRBJ2-7, the V gene TRBV4-1, with D possibly matching TRBD1 (5 bases). The V end was cut by 6 bases, the J end by 7 bases, with 16 bases between. CDR1 is MGHRA and CDR2 is YSYEKL in the germline V gene. This CDR3 is 13 amino acids long. CDR3 DNA sequence: TGCGCCAGCAGGGGGCAAGTTCTGGGAGAGCAGTACTTC. Translated: CASRGQVLGEQYF.

The gene calls are TRBV19 and TRBJ2-1; 7 positions agree with TRBD1. Losses at the gene ends were 7 bases for V and 8 bases for J; bases not matched to a gene: 14. The CDR3 extends over 15 amino acids. CDR1 is LNHDA and CDR2 is SQIVND in the germline V gene (reference sequence). Written as DNA, the CDR3 is TGTGCCAGTACCCCAGCTGAGACAGGGTTGGATGAGCAGTTCTTC. As protein: CASTPAETGLDEQFF.

In its sample, this clone was seen once. The chain links TRBV5-1 to TRBJ2-1, with D possibly being TRBD2 (5 bases). V lost 2 bases to trimming and J lost 10 bases, with 13 bases between them. This CDR3 is built from 13 residues. Germline V gene sequence: CDR1 SGHRS, CDR2 YFSETQ. CDR3 sequence: CASSFGLPGEQFF. CDR3 in DNA: TGCGCCAGCAGCTTCGGACTCCCGGGGGAGCAGTTCTTC.

The J gene is TRBJ1-4, the V gene TRBV7-2; TRBD1 might be the D (6 bases). Germline-derived CDR1 and CDR2 are SGHTA and FQGNSA. The CDR3 loop spans 14 amino acids. Trimming left V 5 bases short and J 6 bases short, with 13 bases between. In DNA form, the CDR3 reads TGTGCCAGCAGCCCATCGGGACATGATGAAAAACTGTTTTTT. Translating it yields CASSPSGHDEKLFF.

The chain links TRBV5-8 to TRBJ2-5; TRBD1 aligns across 10 bases. The V and J ends lost 4 bases and 5 bases, in that order; junction bases with no gene match: 8. Germline V gives CDR1 SGHTS, CDR2 YDEGEE. The CDR3 extends over 15 amino acids. The DNA of the CDR3 is TGTGCCAGCAGCGCGGGACAGGGGAGGTCGGAGACCCAGTACTTC. Translated: CASSAGQGRSETQYF.

V gene TRBV7-2 combines with J gene TRBJ2-7; the match to TRBD2 covers 8 bases. Germline values: CDR1 SGHTA, CDR2 FQGNSA. J lost 3 bases, V lost 7 bases, and 8 bases had no gene match. CDR3 length: 14 residues. The CDR3 loop is CASTPTGGGYEQYF. CDR3 nucleotides: TGTGCCAGCACCCCAACGGGGGGGGGCTACGAGCAGTACTTC.

The chain recombines TRBV4-1 with TRBJ2-7, with TRBD2 identical over 11 bases. V trimming: 4 bases; J trimming: 4 bases; junction bases outside the gene matches: 9. Germline-derived CDR1 and CDR2 are MGHRA and YSYEKL. The CDR3 is 16 residues long. CDR3 loop: CASSPMTSGIRYEQYF. CDR3 nucleotide sequence: TGCGCCAGCAGCCCAATGACTAGCGGGATAAGATACGAGCAGTACTTC.

CDR3 amino acids: CASSQPLQDNTEAFF. The CDR3 DNA reads as TGCGCCAGCAGCCAACCCCTCCAGGATAACACTGAAGCTTTCTTT. This chain links TRBV4-1 with TRBJ1-1; no definite D call. CDR1 MGHRA and CDR2 YSYEKL come from the germline V gene. Trimming pared 2 bases from V and 2 bases from J, leaving 12 bases between. The CDR3 has 15 amino acids.

V gene TRBV4-1 combines with J gene TRBJ1-1; 8 nucleotides agree with TRBD1. V shed 0 bases, J shed 1 base, and the junction held 4 bases outside the gene matches. Germline V CDR1 and CDR2: MGHRA, YSYEKL. The CDR3 runs 16 residues. The CDR3 region has the DNA TGCGCCAGCAGCCAAGACCGGGGGACAGGGAACACTGAAGCTTTCTTT. Translating gives CASSQDRGTGNTEAFF.

The chain combines TRBV28 with TRBJ1-3, with D tentatively TRBD1 (5 bases). Deletions cut 1 base from V and 2 bases from J, with 9 bases between. The CDR3 spans 15 residues. Per the germline V gene, CDR1 is MDHEN and CDR2 is SYDVKM. Written as DNA, the CDR3 is TGTGCCAGCAGTTTATTCCCAGGGACTGGAAACACCATATATTTT. Encoded protein: CASSLFPGTGNTIYF.

This chain connects TRBV14 to TRBJ1-1; no firm D call. Germline V gene lookup returns CDR1 SGHDN and CDR2 FVKESK. Trimming shortened V by 5 bases and J by 11 bases, and 15 bases separated the two germline ends. CDR3 size: 12 residues. CDR3 protein: CASSSTGAGAFF. The CDR3 DNA reads as TGTGCCAGCAGCTCCACGGGCGCGGGGGCTTTCTTT.

The rearrangement links TRBV28 to TRBJ1-6; no clear D. V lost 2 bases to trimming and J lost 7 bases, with 3 bases between them. The CDR3 runs 12 residues. The germline V gene encodes CDR1 MDHEN and CDR2 SYDVKM. The CDR3 region is CASSLLNSPLHF. CDR3 in DNA: TGTGCCAGCAGTTTACTGAATTCACCCCTCCACTTT.

The CDR3 DNA reads TGTGCCAGCAGTCGGACAGGGTCGTCGAACATTCAGTACTTC. It is translated as CASSRTGSSNIQYF. The chain has TRBV6-2 or TRBV6-3 and TRBJ2-4; the match to TRBD1 covers 8 bases. This CDR3 spans 14 amino acids. Germline CDR1 and CDR2: MNHEY and SVGEGT. The ends lost 5 bases at V and 7 bases at J; junction bases unmatched: 7.

The table lists this clone with a count of one. The rearrangement links TRBV5-1 to TRBJ2-6, with 8 positions matching TRBD1. Germline values: CDR1 SGHRS, CDR2 YFSETQ. The CDR3 has 16 residues. Trimming at V came to 5 bases and at J to 0 bases, leaving 4 bases not matched to a gene. In DNA form, the CDR3 reads TGCGCCAGCAGACCGACAGGGGTCTCTGGGGCCAACGTCCTGACTTTC. This gives the protein CASRPTGVSGANVLTF.

The CDR3, as DNA: TGTGCCAGCAGCTTGCAAGGGCGCTCTGGCTACACCTTC. Protein sequence: CASSLQGRSGYTF. The chain couples TRBV11-2 to TRBJ1-2; D gene uncertain. V lost 3 bases and J lost 7, with 12 bases in between. CDR3 size: 13 residues. CDR1 is SGHAT, CDR2 FQNNGV, per germline.

The V call is TRBV5-5, the J call TRBJ1-2, with D unresolved. Germline CDR1 and CDR2: SGHKS and YYEKEE (reference sequence). Trimming took 2 bases from V and 5 from J, leaving 13 bases between them. The CDR3 spans 14 residues. CDR3 sequence (DNA): TGTGCCAGCAGCTTTGGGATTGAGTGGTATGGCTACACCTTC. Its protein product is CASSFGIEWYGYTF.